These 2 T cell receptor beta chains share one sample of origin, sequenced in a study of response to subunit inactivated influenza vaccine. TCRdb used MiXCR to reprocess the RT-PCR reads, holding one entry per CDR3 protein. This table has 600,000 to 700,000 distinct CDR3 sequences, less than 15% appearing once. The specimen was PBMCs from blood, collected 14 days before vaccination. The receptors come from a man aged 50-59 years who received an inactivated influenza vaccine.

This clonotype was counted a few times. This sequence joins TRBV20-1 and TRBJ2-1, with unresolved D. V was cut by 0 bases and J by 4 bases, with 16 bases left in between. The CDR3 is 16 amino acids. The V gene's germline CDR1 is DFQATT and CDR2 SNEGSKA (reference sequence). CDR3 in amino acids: CSARDPSSSTYNEQFF. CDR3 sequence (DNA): TGCAGTGCTAGAGATCCAAGTTCTTCCACTTACAATGAGCAGTTCTTC.

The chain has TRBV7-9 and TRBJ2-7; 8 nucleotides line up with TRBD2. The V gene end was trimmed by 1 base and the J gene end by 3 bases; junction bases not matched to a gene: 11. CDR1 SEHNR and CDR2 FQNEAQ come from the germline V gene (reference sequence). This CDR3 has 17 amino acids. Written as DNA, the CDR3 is TGTGCCAGCAGCTTAGGGAATAGCGGGACCGGATTCTACGAGCAGTACTTC. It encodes CASSLGNSGTGFYEQYF. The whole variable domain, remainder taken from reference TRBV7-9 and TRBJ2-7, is DTGVSQNPRHKITKRGQNVTFRCDPISEHNRLYWYRQTLGQGPEFLTYFQNEAQLEKSRLLSDRFSAERPKGSFSTLEIQRTEQGDSAMYLCASSLGNSGTGFYEQYFGPGTRLTVT.